This T cell receptor (beta chain) was captured by sequencing in a study of post-analysis software for immune sequencing data. Points from the study as a whole: Among multiple sclerosis patients, normalized Chao1 diversity was significantly below that of controls. When the samples were clustered directly with F measure, those that had been prepared in the same batch showed strong co-clustering. Five TRBV segments, including TRBV5-6, TRBV5-1 and TRBV20-1, were more frequent in patients than controls.

Germline V lookup: CDR1 ENHRY, CDR2 SYGVKD. The CDR3 is 14 amino acids. Trimming pared 6 bases from V and 10 bases from J, leaving 19 bases between. Concerning this clonotype itself: No antigen is known for it.

Unique molecular identifiers featured in each of the TCR beta cDNA libraries. From the PCR reads, TCRdb called clonotypes with MiXCR, one entry per CDR3 protein. The data contain approximately 160,000 distinct CDR3 sequences, about 29% of them singletons. The rearrangement links TRBV10-3 to TRBJ2-1; D is possibly TRBD2 (6 bases). This TCR was recovered from a girl aged 10-17 years with multiple sclerosis. Sequenced: blood. CDR3 in DNA: TGTGCCATCAGACGGGCGGGGATAAGCTACGAGCAGTTCTTC. This sequence encodes CAIRRAGISYEQFF.